This T cell receptor beta chain was retrieved from a study of regulatory T cells in long-lasting Graves disease. Time point denoted: newly diagnosed GD, antithyroid drugs for less than 3 months. Scientists built the TCR library using RNA that was extracted from PBMCs. This CDR3 is built from 13 residues. Trimming cost V 2 bases and J 4 bases, with 6 bases left between them. Germline assignment: CDR1 MNHEY and CDR2 SVGEGT. Assembly of TCR beta libraries relied on iRepertoire HTBI primers together with Arm-PCR of CDR3 regions. MiXCR, run by TCRdb on the multiplex PCR reads, gives a single entry per CDR3 protein. This sample has roughly 500,000 distinct CDR3 sequences, with 14% found just once. This sample also belongs to another study, concerning T cells in Graves' hyperthyroidism and ophthalmopathy.

Sequenced material: peripheral blood mononuclear cells (PBMCs), taken at new diagnosis, from a patient treated with antithyroid drugs. This chain connects TRBV6-2 or TRBV6-3 to TRBJ2-1; a weak D match, TRBD1 (5 bases). This TCR came from a woman aged 45-65 years with Graves disease. The CDR3 sequence: CASSYQGYNEQFF. CDR3 in DNA: TGTGCCAGCAGTTACCAGGGTTACAATGAGCAGTTCTTC.